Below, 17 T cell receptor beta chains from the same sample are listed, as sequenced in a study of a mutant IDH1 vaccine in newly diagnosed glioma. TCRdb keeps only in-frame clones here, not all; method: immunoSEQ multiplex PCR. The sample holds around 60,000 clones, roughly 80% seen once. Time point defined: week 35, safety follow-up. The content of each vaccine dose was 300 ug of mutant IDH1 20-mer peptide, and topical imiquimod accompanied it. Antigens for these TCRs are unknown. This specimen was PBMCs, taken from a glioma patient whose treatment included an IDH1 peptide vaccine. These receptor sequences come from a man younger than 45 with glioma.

The CDR3 spells CASSPVGLSTDTQYF. DNA for the CDR3: TGTGCCAGCAGCCCCGTGGGGCTAAGCACAGATACGCAGTATTTT. The gene calls are TRBV9 and TRBJ2-3, with D possibly TRBD1 on 5 matching bases. Germline V CDR1 and CDR2: SGDLS, YYNGEE. V lost 4 bases, J lost 0 bases, and 12 bases lay in between. There are 15 residues in the CDR3.

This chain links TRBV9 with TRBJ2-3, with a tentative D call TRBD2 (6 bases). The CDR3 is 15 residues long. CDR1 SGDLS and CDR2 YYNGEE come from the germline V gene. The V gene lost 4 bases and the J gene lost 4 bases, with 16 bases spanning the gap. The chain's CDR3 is CASSKEGRTSDTQYF. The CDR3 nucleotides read TGTGCCAGCAGCAAGGAAGGGAGGACCTCAGATACGCAGTATTTT.

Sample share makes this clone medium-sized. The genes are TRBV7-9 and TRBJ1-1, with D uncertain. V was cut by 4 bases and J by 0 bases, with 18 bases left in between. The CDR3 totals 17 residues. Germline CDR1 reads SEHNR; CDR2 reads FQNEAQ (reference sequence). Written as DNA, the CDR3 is TGTGCCAGCAGCTCGCCCCCGGAGGCGCAGATGAACACTGAAGCTTTCTTT. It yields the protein CASSSPPEAQMNTEAFF.

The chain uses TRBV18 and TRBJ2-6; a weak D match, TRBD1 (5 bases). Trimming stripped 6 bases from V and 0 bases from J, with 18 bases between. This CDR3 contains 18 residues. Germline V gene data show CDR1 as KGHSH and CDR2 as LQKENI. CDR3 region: CASSRRATQDSGANVLTF. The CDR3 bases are TGTGCCAGCTCTCGCCGGGCGACACAGGACTCTGGGGCCAACGTCCTGACTTTC.

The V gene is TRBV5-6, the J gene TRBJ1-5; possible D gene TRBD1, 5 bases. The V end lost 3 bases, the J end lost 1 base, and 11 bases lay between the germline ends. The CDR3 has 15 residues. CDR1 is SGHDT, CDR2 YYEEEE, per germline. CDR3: CASSWGRSSNQPQHF. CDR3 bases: TGTGCCAGCAGCTGGGGCAGGTCGAGCAATCAGCCCCAGCATTTT.

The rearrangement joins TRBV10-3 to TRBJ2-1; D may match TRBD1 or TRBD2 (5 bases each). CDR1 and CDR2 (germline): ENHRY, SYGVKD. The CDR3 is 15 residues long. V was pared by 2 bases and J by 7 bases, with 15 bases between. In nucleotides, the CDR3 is TGTGCCATCAGTGAGCCGGGGCAGGTCCGGAATGAGCAGTTCTTC. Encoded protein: CAISEPGQVRNEQFF.

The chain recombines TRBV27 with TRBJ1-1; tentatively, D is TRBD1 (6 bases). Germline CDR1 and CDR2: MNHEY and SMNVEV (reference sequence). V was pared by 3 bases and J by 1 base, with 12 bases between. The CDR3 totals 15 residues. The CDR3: CASSLFGGPNTEAFF. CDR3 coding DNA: TGTGCCAGCAGTTTGTTCGGGGGCCCGAACACTGAAGCTTTCTTT.

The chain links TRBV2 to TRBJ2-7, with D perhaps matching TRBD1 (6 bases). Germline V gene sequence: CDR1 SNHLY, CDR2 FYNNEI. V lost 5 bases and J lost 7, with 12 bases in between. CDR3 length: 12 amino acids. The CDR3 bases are TGTGCCAGCAGTCTGGGGGCGAGGGAGCAGTACTTC. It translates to CASSLGAREQYF. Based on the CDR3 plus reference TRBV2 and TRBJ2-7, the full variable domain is EPEVTQTPSHQVTQMGQEVILRCVPISNHLYFYWYRQILGQKVEFLVSFYNNEISEKSEIFDDQFSVERPDGSNFTLKIRSTKLEDSAMYFCASSLGAREQYFGPGTRLTVT.

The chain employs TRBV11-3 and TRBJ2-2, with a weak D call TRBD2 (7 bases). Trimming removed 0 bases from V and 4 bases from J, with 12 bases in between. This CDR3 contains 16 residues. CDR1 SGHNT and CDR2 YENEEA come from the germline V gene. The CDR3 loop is CASSLDRGASTGELFF. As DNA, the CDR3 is TGTGCCAGCAGCTTAGATCGGGGGGCGAGCACCGGGGAGCTGTTTTTT.

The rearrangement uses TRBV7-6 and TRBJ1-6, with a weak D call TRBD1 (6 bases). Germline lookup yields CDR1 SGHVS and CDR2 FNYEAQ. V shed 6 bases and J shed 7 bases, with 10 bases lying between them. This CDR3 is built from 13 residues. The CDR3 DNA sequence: TGTGCCAGCAGTTCAACAGGGAATTCACCCCTCCACTTT. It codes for CASSSTGNSPLHF.

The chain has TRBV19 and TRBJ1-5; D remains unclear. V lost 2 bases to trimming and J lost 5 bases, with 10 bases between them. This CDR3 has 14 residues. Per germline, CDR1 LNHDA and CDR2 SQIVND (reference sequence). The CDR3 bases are TGTGCCAGTAGTATAACCCTCAGTGATCAGCCCCAGCATTTT. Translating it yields CASSITLSDQPQHF.

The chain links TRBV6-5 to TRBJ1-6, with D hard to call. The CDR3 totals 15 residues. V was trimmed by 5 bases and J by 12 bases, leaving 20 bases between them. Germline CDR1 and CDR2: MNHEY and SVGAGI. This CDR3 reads CASSNHKITWEPLHF. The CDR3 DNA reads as TGTGCCAGCAGTAACCACAAGATAACTTGGGAACCCCTCCACTTT.

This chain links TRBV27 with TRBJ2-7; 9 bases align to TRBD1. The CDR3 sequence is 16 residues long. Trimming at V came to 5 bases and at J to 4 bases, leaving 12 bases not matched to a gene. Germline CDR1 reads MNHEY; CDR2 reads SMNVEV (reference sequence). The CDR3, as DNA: TGTGCCAGCAGTGTTTCGGCCGGGACAGGGTTTTACGAGCAGTACTTC. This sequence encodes CASSVSAGTGFYEQYF.

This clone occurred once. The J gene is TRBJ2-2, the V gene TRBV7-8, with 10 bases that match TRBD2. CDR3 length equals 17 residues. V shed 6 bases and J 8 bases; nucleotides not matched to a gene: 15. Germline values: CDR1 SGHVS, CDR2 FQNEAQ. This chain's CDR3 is CASRELLAGARSGELFF. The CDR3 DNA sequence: TGTGCCAGCAGAGAGCTGCTAGCGGGGGCTCGATCAGGGGAGCTGTTTTTT. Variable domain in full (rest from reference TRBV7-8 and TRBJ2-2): GAGVSQSPRYKVAKRGQDVALRCDPISGHVSLFWYQQALGQGPEFLTYFQNEAQLDKSGLPSDRFFAERPEGSVSTLKIQRTQQEDSAVYLCASRELLAGARSGELFFGEGSRLTVL.

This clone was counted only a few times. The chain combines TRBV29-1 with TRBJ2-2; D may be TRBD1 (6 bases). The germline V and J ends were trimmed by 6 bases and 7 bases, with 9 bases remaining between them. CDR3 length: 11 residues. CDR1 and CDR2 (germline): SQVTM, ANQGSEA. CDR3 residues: CSVGHRGELFF. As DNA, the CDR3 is TGCAGCGTGGGACACCGCGGGGAGCTGTTTTTT.

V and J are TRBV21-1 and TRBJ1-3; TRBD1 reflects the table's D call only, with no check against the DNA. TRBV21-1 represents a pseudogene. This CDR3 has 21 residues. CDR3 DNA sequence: TGTGCCAGCAGCAAAGGGGGCGCGTGGACAGGGTCCGGCCCCTCTGGAAACACCATATATTTT. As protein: CASSKGGAWTGSGPSGNTIYF.

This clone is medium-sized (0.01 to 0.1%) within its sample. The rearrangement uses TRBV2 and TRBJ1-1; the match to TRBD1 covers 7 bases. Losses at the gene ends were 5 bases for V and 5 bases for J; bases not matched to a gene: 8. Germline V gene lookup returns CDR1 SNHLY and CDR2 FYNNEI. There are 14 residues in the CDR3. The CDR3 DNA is TGTGCCAGCAGTCCTATGACAGGGAGGACTGAAGCTTTCTTT. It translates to CASSPMTGRTEAFF. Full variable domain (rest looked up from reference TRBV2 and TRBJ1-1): EPEVTQTPSHQVTQMGQEVILRCVPISNHLYFYWYRQILGQKVEFLVSFYNNEISEKSEIFDDQFSVERPDGSNFTLKIRSTKLEDSAMYFCASSPMTGRTEAFFGQGTRLTVV.